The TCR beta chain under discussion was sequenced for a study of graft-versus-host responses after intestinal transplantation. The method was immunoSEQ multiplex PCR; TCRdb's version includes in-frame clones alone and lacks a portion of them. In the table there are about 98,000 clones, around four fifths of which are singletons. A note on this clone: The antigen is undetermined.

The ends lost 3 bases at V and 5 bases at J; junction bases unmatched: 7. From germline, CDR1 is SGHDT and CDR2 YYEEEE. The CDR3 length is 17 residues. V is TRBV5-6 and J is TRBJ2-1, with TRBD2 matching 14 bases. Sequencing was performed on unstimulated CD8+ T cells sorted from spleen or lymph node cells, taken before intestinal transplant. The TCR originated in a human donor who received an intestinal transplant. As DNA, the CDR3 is TGTGCCAGCAGCTCGGGACTAGCGGGAGTCCTAGACAATGAGCAGTTCTTC. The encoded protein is CASSSGLAGVLDNEQFF.